This T cell receptor (beta chain) was obtained from a study of human T cells and chemical hapten exposure. TCRdb re-called the RACE reads through MiXCR, storing one row per CDR3 protein. The data show about 82,000 distinct CDR3 sequences, 5% to 8.5% seen once. V lost 4 bases and J lost 7, with 8 bases in between. Per germline, CDR1 SGHVS and CDR2 FNYEAQ. This CDR3 has 13 amino acids. This clonotype was detected ten times or more. As to time point: patch test 2, 6 weeks after DPC sensitization. The treatment is: therapeutic diphenylcyclopropenone sensitization with weekly scalp DPC. This chain uses TRBV7-6 with TRBJ1-6, with D maybe TRBD1 (5 bases). Sample: whole blood, taken in connection with sensitization to the hapten diphenylcyclopropenone (DPC). This sequence originates from a woman younger than 45 with alopecia areata. Some clones in this sample may be carry-over from other donors' samples. CDR3 region: CASSSRQNSPLHF. The CDR3 nucleotides read TGTGCCAGCAGCTCCCGACAGAATTCACCCCTCCACTTT.